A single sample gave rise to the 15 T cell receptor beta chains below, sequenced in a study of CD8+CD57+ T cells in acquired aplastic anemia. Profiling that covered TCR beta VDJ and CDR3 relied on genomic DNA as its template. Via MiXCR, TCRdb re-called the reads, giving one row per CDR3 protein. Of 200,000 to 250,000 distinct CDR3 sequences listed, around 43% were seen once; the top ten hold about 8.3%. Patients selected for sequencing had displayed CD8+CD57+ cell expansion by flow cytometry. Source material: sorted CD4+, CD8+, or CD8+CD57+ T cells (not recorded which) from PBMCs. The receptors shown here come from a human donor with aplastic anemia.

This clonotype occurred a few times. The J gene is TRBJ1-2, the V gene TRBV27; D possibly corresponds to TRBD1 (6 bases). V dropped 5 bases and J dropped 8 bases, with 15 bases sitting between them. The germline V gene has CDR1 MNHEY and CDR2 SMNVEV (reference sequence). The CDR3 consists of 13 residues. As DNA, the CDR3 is TGTGCCAGCAGTGGCCTCTTGGGGGGCGGCTACACCTTC. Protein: CASSGLLGGGYTF.

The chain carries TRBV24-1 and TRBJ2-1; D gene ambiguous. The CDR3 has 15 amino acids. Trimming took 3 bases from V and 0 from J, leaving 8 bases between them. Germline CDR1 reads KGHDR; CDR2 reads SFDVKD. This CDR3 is CATSDIESSYNEQFF. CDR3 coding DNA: TGTGCCACCAGTGATATAGAAAGCTCCTACAATGAGCAGTTCTTC.

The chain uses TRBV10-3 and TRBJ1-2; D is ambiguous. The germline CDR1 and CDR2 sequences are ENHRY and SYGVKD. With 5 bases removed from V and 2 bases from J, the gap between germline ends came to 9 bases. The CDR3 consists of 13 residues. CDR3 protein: CAISRDGNYGYTF. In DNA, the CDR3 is TGTGCCATCAGTCGAGACGGGAACTATGGCTACACCTTC.

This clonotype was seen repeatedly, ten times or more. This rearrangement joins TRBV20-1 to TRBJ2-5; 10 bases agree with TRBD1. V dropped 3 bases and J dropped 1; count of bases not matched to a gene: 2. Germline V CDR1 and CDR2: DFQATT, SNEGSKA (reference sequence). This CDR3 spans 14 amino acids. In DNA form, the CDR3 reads TGCAGTGCTAGGACAGGGGGCCCCCAAGAGACCCAGTACTTC. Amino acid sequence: CSARTGGPQETQYF.

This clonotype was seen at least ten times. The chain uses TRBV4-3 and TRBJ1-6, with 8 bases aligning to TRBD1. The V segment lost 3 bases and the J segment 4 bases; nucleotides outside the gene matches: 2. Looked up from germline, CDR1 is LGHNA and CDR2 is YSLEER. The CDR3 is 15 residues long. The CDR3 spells CASSQDREYNSPLHF. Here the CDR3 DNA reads TGCGCCAGCAGCCAGGACAGGGAGTATAATTCACCCCTCCACTTT.

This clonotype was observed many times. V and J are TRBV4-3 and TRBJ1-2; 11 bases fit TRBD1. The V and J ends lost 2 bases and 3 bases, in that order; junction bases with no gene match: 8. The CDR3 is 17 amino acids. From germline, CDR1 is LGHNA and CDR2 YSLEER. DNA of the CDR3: TGCGCCAGCAGCCAAACCCAAGGACAGGGGGCGGACTATGGCTACACCTTC. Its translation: CASSQTQGQGADYGYTF.

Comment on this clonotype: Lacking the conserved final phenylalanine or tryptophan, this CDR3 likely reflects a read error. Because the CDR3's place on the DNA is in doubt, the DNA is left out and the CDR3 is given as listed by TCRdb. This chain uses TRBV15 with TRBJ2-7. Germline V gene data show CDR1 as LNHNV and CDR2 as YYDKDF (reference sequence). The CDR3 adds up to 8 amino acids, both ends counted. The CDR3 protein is CATSRDGN.

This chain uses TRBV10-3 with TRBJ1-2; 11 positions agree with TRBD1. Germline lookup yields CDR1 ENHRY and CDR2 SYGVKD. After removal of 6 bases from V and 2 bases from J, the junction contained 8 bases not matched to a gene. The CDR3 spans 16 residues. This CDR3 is CAIRWDRGTTNYGYTF. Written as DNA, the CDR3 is TGTGCCATCAGATGGGACAGGGGGACGACCAACTATGGCTACACCTTC.

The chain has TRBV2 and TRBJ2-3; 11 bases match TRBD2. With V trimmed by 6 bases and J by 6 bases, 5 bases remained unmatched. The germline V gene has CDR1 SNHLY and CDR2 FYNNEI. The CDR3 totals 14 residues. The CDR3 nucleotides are TGTGCCAGCAGAGGGCGGACTAGCGGGGATACGCAGTATTTT. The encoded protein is CASRGRTSGDTQYF.

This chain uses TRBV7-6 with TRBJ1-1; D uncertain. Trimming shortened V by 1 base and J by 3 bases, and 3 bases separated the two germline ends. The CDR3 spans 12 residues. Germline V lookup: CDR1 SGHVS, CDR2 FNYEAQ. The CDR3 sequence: CASSLVDTEAFF. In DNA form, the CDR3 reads TGTGCCAGCAGCTTAGTCGACACTGAAGCTTTCTTT.

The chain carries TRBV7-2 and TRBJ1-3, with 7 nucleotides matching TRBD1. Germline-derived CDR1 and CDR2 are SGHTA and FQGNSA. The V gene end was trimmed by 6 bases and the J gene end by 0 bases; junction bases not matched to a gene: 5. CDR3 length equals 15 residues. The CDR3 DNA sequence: TGTGCCAGCAGACATACAGGGGTCTCTGGAAACACCATATATTTT. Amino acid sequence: CASRHTGVSGNTIYF.

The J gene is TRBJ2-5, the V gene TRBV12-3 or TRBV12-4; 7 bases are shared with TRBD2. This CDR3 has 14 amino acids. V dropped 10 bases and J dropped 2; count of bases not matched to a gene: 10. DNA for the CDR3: TGTGCCACCCTAAGGGAGGGGCCGCAAGAGACCCAGTACTTC. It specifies CATLREGPQETQYF.

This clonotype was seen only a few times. The chain's CDR3 is CASSVDRGGPGNTIYF. The CDR3 region has the DNA TGTGCCAGCAGCGTAGACCGAGGGGGTCCCGGAAACACCATATATTTT. This rearrangement joins TRBV9 to TRBJ1-3; weak D call: TRBD1 (6 bases). The germline gives CDR1 SGDLS, CDR2 YYNGEE. Between the trimmed V and J ends, which lost 0 bases and 4 bases, there was a span of 14 bases. The CDR3 has 16 amino acids.

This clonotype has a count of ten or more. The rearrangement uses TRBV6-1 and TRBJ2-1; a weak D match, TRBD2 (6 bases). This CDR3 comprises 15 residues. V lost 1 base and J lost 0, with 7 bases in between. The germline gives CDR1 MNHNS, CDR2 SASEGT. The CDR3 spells CASSEEAGSYNEQFF. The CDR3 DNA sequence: TGTGCCAGCAGTGAAGAAGCGGGCTCCTACAATGAGCAGTTCTTC.

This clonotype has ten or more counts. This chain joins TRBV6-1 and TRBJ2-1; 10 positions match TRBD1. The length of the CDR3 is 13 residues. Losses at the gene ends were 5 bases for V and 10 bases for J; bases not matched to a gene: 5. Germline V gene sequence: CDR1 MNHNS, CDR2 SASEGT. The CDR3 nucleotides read TGTGCCAGCAGTTTGACAGGGGGCAGAGAGCAGTTCTTC. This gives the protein CASSLTGGREQFF.